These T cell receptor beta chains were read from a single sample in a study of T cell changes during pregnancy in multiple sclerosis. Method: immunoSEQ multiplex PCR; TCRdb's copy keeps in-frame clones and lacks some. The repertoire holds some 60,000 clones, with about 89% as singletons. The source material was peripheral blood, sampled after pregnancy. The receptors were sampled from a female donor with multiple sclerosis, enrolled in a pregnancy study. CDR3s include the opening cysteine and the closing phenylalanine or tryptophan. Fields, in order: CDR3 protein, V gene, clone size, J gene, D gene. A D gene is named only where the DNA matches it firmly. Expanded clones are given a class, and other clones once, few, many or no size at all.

cdr3_aa: CASSFGTGGDYNEQFF
v_call: TRBV7-8
clone_size: -
j_call: TRBJ2-1
d_call: TRBD1

cdr3_aa: CASSSGGIGRANYGYTF
v_call: TRBV5-6
clone_size: -
j_call: TRBJ1-2
d_call: -

cdr3_aa: CASSQLRSGTITRQGLSFFYGYTF
v_call: TRBV5-1
clone_size: -
j_call: TRBJ1-2
d_call: TRBD1

cdr3_aa: CASSYGRRYGYTF
v_call: TRBV6-5
clone_size: -
j_call: TRBJ1-2
d_call: -

cdr3_aa: CSVTRDQETQYF
v_call: TRBV29-1
clone_size: -
j_call: TRBJ2-5
d_call: -

cdr3_aa: CASSLARYRGTGIQYF
v_call: TRBV7-6
clone_size: -
j_call: TRBJ2-4
d_call: TRBD1

cdr3_aa: CASSFWTGNNQPQHF
v_call: TRBV5-6
clone_size: -
j_call: TRBJ1-5
d_call: TRBD1

cdr3_aa: CASSLHLGGSNEQFF
v_call: TRBV7-3
clone_size: -
j_call: TRBJ2-1
d_call: TRBD2

cdr3_aa: CASRAPGGVDTQYF
v_call: TRBV6-6
clone_size: -
j_call: TRBJ2-3
d_call: TRBD2

cdr3_aa: CASSHQILELGGPYNEQFF
v_call: TRBV4-1
clone_size: few
j_call: TRBJ2-1
d_call: -

cdr3_aa: CASRIRQGLTGELFF
v_call: TRBV4-1
clone_size: -
j_call: TRBJ2-2
d_call: TRBD1

cdr3_aa: CASSFVAGQGADEKLFF
v_call: TRBV5-1
clone_size: -
j_call: TRBJ1-4
d_call: TRBD1

cdr3_aa: CASSTSTGNYNEQFF
v_call: TRBV18
clone_size: -
j_call: TRBJ2-1
d_call: -

cdr3_aa: CASSDSEGGDTQYF
v_call: TRBV6-4
clone_size: -
j_call: TRBJ2-3
d_call: -

cdr3_aa: CASSVDRVQHF
v_call: TRBV7-9
clone_size: once
j_call: TRBJ1-5
d_call: TRBD1

cdr3_aa: CASSPWTGLYGYTF
v_call: TRBV16
clone_size: -
j_call: TRBJ1-2
d_call: -

cdr3_aa: CASSKSGQGGTEAFF
v_call: TRBV6-1
clone_size: -
j_call: TRBJ1-1
d_call: TRBD1

cdr3_aa: CASSPRWRGNIQYF
v_call: TRBV7-2
clone_size: -
j_call: TRBJ2-4
d_call: -

cdr3_aa: CASSHGQAVTYEQYF
v_call: TRBV5-1
clone_size: -
j_call: TRBJ2-7
d_call: TRBD1

cdr3_aa: CASSPARQAYNEQFF
v_call: TRBV9
clone_size: -
j_call: TRBJ2-1
d_call: -

cdr3_aa: CASSFRGGGAFF
v_call: TRBV5-6
clone_size: -
j_call: TRBJ1-1
d_call: -

cdr3_aa: CASSFTGQGAYEQYF
v_call: TRBV13
clone_size: once
j_call: -
d_call: TRBD1

cdr3_aa: CASSSQPGQGSYEQYF
v_call: TRBV7-6
clone_size: -
j_call: TRBJ2-7
d_call: TRBD1

cdr3_aa: CASNPTGVGEQFF
v_call: TRBV6-5
clone_size: once
j_call: TRBJ2-1
d_call: TRBD1

cdr3_aa: CASRPRGEGTDTQYF
v_call: TRBV5-1
clone_size: -
j_call: TRBJ2-3
d_call: TRBD2

cdr3_aa: CASRGLASTGELFF
v_call: TRBV2
clone_size: -
j_call: TRBJ2-2
d_call: TRBD2

cdr3_aa: CSVFGSIAGGRTDTQYF
v_call: TRBV29-1
clone_size: -
j_call: TRBJ2-3
d_call: TRBD2

cdr3_aa: CASSLSGALSYNEQFF
v_call: TRBV19
clone_size: -
j_call: TRBJ2-1
d_call: TRBD2

cdr3_aa: CASSLQGAAEAFF
v_call: TRBV7-2
clone_size: -
j_call: TRBJ1-1
d_call: TRBD1

cdr3_aa: CASSGTREQPQHF
v_call: TRBV2
clone_size: -
j_call: TRBJ1-5
d_call: -

cdr3_aa: CAGGLAGTPGELFF
v_call: TRBV6-1
clone_size: -
j_call: TRBJ2-2
d_call: TRBD2

cdr3_aa: CASSLVTGDRGIDQPQHF
v_call: TRBV5-1
clone_size: -
j_call: TRBJ1-5
d_call: TRBD1

cdr3_aa: CASSQGSPMGANVLTF
v_call: TRBV5-1
clone_size: once
j_call: TRBJ2-6
d_call: -

cdr3_aa: CASSRYRFSEAFF
v_call: TRBV11-2
clone_size: -
j_call: TRBJ1-1
d_call: -

cdr3_aa: CASTNSAGDHQETQYF
v_call: TRBV27
clone_size: once
j_call: TRBJ2-5
d_call: TRBD2

cdr3_aa: CASSWNLAGGSNEQFF
v_call: TRBV28
clone_size: -
j_call: TRBJ2-1
d_call: TRBD2

cdr3_aa: CASSLRQGASEQYF
v_call: TRBV2
clone_size: -
j_call: TRBJ2-7
d_call: TRBD1